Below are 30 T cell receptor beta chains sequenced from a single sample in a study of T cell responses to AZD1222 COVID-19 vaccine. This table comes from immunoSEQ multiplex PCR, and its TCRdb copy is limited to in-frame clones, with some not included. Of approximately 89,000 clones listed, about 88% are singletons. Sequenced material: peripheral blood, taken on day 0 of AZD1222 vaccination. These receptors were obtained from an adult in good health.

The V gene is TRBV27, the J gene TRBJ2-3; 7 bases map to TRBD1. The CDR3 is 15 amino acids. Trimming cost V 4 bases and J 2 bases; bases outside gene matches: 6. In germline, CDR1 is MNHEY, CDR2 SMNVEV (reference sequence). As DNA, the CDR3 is TGTGCCAGCAGTTCCTGGGACAGATTCACAGATACGCAGTATTTT. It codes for CASSSWDRFTDTQYF.

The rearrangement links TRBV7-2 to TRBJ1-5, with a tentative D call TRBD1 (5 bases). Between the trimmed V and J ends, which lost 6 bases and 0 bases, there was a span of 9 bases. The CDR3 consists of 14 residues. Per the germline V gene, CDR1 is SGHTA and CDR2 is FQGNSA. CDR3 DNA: TGTGCCAGCAGTTCAGGGAGTAGCAATCAGCCCCAGCATTTT. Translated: CASSSGSSNQPQHF. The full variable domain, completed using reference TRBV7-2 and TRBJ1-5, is GAGVSQSPSNKVTEKGKDVELRCDPISGHTALYWYRQSLGQGLEFLIYFQGNSAPDKSGLPSDRFSAERTGGSVSTLTIQRTQQEDSAVYLCASSSGSSNQPQHFGDGTRLSIL.

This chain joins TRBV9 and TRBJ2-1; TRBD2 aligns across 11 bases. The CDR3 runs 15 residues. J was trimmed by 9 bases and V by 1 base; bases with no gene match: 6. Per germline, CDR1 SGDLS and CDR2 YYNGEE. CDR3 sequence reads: CASSVIAGGRSEQFF. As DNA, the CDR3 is TGTGCCAGCAGCGTAATAGCGGGGGGGCGGAGTGAGCAGTTCTTC.

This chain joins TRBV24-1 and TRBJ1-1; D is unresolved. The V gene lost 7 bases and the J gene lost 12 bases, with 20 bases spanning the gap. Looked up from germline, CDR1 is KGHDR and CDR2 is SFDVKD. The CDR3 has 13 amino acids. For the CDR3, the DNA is TGTGCCACCAGGTTCCTGCAGAGGGCGATAACTTTCTTT. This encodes CATRFLQRAITFF.

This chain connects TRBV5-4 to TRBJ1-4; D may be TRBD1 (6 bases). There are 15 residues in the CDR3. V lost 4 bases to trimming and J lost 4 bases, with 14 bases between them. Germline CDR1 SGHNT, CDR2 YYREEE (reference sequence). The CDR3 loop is CASSPGQSYNEKLFF. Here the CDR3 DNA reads TGTGCCAGCAGCCCAGGACAGTCATATAATGAAAAACTGTTTTTT.

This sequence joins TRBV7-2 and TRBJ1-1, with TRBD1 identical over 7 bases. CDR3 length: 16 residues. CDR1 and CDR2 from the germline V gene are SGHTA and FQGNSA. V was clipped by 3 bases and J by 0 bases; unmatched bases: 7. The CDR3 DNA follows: TGTGCCAGCAGCTTCAGACAGGGATCGGTGAACACTGAAGCTTTCTTT. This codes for CASSFRQGSVNTEAFF. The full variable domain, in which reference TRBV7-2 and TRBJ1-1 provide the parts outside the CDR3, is GAGVSQSPSNKVTEKGKDVELRCDPISGHTALYWYRQSLGQGLEFLIYFQGNSAPDKSGLPSDRFSAERTGGSVSTLTIQRTQQEDSAVYLCASSFRQGSVNTEAFFGQGTRLTVV.

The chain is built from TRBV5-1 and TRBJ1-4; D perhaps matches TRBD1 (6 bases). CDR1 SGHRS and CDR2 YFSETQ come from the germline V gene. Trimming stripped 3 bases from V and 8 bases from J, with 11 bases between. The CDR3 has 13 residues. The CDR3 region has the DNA TGCGCCAGCAGCTCCGACCAGGGGGAAAAACTGTTTTTT. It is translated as CASSSDQGEKLFF.

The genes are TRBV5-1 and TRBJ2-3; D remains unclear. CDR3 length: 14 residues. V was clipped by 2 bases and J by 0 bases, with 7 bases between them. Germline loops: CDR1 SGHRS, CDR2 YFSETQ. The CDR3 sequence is CASSLGPSTDTQYF. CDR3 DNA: TGCGCCAGCAGCTTAGGCCCTAGCACAGATACGCAGTATTTT.

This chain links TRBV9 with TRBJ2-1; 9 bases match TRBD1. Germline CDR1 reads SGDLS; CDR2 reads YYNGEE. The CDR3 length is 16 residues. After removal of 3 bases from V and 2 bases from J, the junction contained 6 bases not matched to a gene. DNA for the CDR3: TGTGCCAGCAGCGCTCCTGACAGGGGGGCCTACAATGAGCAGTTCTTC. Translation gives CASSAPDRGAYNEQFF.

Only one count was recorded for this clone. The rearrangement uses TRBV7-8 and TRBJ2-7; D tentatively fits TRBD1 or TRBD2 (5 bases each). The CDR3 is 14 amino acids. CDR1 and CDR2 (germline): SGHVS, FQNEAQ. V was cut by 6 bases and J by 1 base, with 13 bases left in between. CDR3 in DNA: TGTGCCAGCAGGGGAGAGGGGTGGTCCTACGAGCAGTACTTC. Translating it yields CASRGEGWSYEQYF.

The CDR3 reads CASSPPGSGYEQYF. CDR3 sequence (DNA): TGTGCCAGCAGCCCCCCGGGCAGCGGTTACGAGCAGTACTTC. This rearrangement joins TRBV9 to TRBJ2-7; weak D call: TRBD2 (5 bases). In germline, CDR1 is SGDLS, CDR2 YYNGEE. Trimming pared 4 bases from V and 4 bases from J, leaving 15 bases between. This CDR3 is 14 amino acids long.

The CDR3 DNA follows: TGTGCCGTTTCGTGGCGACAGGGGAACTATGGCTACACCTTC. Residues: CAVSWRQGNYGYTF. The chain has TRBV10-3 and TRBJ1-2; 8 nucleotides agree with TRBD1. J lost 2 bases, V lost 11 bases, and 10 bases had no gene match. CDR1 is ENHRY, CDR2 SYGVKD, per germline. This CDR3 is built from 14 residues.

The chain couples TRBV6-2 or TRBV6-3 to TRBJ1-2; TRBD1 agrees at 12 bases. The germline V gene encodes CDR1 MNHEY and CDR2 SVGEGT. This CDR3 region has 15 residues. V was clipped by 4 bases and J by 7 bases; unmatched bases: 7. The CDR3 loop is CASSSTGTGGAGYTF. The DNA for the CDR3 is TGTGCCAGCAGTTCCACCGGGACAGGGGGCGCTGGCTACACCTTC.

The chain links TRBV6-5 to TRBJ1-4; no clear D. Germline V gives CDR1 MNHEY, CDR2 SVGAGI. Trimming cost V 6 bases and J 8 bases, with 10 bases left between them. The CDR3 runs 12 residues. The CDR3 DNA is TGTGCCAGCAGGTCTGTCCGGGAAAAACTGTTTTTT. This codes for CASRSVREKLFF.

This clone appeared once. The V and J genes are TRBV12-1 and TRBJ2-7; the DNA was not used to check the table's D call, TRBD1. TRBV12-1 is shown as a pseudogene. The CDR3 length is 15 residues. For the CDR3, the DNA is TGTGCCAGCAGCTCCTTTGGGGGCAGACTGAGCGAGCAGTACTTC. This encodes CASSSFGGRLSEQYF.

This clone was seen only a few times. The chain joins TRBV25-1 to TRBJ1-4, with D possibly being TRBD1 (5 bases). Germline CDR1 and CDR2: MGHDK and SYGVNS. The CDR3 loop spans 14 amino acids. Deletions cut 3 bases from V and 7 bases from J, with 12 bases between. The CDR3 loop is CASSDLAGSEKLFF. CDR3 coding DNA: TGTGCCAGCAGTGATCTGGCAGGGAGTGAAAAACTGTTTTTT.

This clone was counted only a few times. This CDR3 reads CASSRGQPETQYF. In nucleotides, the CDR3 is TGTGCCAGCAGTAGGGGACAGCCAGAGACCCAGTACTTC. The V gene is TRBV6-2 or TRBV6-3, the J gene TRBJ2-5, with 7 nucleotides matching TRBD1. The V gene's germline CDR1 is MNHEY and CDR2 SVGEGT. The CDR3 sequence is 13 residues long. Trimming took 5 bases from V and 4 from J; bases not matched to a gene: 4.

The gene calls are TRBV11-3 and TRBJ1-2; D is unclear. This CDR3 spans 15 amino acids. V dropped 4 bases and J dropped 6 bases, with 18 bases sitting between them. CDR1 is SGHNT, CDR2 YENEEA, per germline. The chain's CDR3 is CASSSPPHGGNGYTF. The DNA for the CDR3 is TGTGCCAGCAGCTCACCCCCACACGGTGGGAATGGCTACACCTTC.

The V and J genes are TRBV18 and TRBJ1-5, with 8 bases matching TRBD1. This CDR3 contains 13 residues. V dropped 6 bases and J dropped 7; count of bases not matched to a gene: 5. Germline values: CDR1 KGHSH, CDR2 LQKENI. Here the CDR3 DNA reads TGTGCCAGCTCTCAGGGGGCAGGGCAGCCCCAGCATTTT. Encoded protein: CASSQGAGQPQHF.

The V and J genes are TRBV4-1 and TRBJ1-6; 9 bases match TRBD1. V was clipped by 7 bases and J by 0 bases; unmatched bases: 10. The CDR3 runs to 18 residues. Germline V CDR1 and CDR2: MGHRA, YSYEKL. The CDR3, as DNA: TGCGCCAGCACCCAGTCCCGGGACAGGGCCTCCTATAATTCACCCCTCCACTTT. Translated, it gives CASTQSRDRASYNSPLHF.

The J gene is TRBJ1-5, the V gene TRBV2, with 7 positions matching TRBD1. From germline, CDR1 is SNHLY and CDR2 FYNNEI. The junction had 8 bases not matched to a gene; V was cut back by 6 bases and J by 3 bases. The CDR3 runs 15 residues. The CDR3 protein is CASRAEGAINQPQHF. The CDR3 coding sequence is TGTGCCAGCAGGGCGGAGGGGGCTATCAATCAGCCCCAGCATTTT.

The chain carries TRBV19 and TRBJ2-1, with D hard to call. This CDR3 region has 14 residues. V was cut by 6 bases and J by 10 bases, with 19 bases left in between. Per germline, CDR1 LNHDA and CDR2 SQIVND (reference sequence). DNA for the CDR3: TGTGCCAGTAGCCCCAGTGACTCCGCATACGAGCAGTTCTTC. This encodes CASSPSDSAYEQFF.

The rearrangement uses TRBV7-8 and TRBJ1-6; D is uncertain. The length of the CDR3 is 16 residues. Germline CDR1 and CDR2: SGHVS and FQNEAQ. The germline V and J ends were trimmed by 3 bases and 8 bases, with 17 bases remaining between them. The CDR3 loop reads CASSFPEYRKHSPLHF. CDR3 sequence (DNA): TGTGCCAGCAGCTTCCCCGAGTACAGAAAGCATTCACCCCTCCACTTT. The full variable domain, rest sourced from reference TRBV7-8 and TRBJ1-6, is GAGVSQSPRYKVAKRGQDVALRCDPISGHVSLFWYQQALGQGPEFLTYFQNEAQLDKSGLPSDRFFAERPEGSVSTLKIQRTQQEDSAVYLCASSFPEYRKHSPLHFGNGTRLTVT.

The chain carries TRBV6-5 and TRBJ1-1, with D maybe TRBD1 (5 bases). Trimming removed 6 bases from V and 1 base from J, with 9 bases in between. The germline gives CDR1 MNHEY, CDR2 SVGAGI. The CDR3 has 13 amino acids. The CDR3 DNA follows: TGTGCCAGCAGCAGAGACAGGAACACTGAAGCTTTCTTT. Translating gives CASSRDRNTEAFF.

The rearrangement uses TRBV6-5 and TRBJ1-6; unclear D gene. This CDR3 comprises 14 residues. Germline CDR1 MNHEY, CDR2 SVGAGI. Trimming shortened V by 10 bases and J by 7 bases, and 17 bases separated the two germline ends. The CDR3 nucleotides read TGTGCCACCAGGAGTGGGTTTGAGAATTCACCCCTCCACTTT. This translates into CATRSGFENSPLHF.

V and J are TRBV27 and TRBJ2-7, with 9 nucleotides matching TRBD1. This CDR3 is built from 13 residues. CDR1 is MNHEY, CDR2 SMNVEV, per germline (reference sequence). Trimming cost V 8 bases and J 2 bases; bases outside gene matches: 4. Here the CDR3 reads CASGQGRAYEQYF. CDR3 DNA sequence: TGTGCCAGCGGACAGGGGCGCGCCTACGAGCAGTACTTC.

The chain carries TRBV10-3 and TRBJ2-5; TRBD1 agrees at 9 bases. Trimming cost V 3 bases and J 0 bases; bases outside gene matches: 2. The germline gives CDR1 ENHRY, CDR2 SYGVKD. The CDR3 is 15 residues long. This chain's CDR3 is CAISEDRGNQETQYF. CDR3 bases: TGTGCCATCAGTGAAGACAGGGGGAACCAAGAGACCCAGTACTTC.

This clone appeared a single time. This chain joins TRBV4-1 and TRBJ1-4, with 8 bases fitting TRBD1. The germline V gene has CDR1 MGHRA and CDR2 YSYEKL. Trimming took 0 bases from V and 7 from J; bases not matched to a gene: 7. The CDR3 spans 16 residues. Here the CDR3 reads CASSQDVGQGSEKLFF. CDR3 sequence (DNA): TGCGCCAGCAGCCAAGATGTTGGACAGGGAAGTGAAAAACTGTTTTTT.

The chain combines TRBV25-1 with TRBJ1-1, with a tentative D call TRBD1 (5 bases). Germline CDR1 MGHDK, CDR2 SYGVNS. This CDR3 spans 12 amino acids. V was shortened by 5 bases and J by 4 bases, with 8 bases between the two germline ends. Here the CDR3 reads CASSWGSTEAFF. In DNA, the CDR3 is TGTGCCAGCAGTTGGGGGAGCACTGAAGCTTTCTTT.

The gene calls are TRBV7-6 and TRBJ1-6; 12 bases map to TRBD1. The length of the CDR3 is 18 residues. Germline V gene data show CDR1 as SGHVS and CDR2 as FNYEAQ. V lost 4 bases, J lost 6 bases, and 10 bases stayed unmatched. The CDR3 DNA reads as TGTGCCAGCAGCTCAAGCGGGACAGGGGGCGTTAGTAATTCACCCCTCCACTTT. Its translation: CASSSSGTGGVSNSPLHF.